These T cell receptor beta chains were read from a single sample in a study of cytomegalovirus exposure and HLA in healthy donors. Assay: immunoSEQ multiplex PCR; the TCRdb copy retains only in-frame clones and omits some. The table records about 21,000 clones, about 78% of them present only once. The sequenced sample was PBMCs. Every receptor here comes from a man aged 60-69 years in good health and CMV-seronegative. The CDR3 runs from the conserved cysteine through the conserved F or W. D genes are given only for firm matches. Clone size appears in some rows only: once, few, many, or a class for an expanded clone.

v_call: TRBV28; d_call: TRBD2; j_call: TRBJ2-3; clone_size: NA; cdr3_nt: TGTGCCAGTCTAGCGGGCACAGATACGCAGTATTTT; cdr3_aa: CASLAGTDTQYF
v_call: TRBV4-1; d_call: NA; j_call: TRBJ2-3; clone_size: few; cdr3_nt: TGCGCCAGCAGCCAAGGACGTTTGAGCGTCGTCATCGATACGCAGTATTTT; cdr3_aa: CASSQGRLSVVIDTQYF
v_call: TRBV6-6; d_call: NA; j_call: TRBJ2-6; clone_size: NA; cdr3_nt: TGTGCCGCCCGAAGTGTCACGAGCTCTGGGGCCAACGTCCTGACTTTC; cdr3_aa: CAARSVTSSGANVLTF
v_call: TRBV29-1; d_call: TRBD1; j_call: TRBJ2-3; clone_size: NA; cdr3_nt: TGCAGCGTCGGGGGGTGGGACAGGGGGGATACGCAGTATTTT; cdr3_aa: CSVGGWDRGDTQYF
v_call: TRBV28; d_call: NA; j_call: TRBJ2-7; clone_size: NA; cdr3_nt: TGTGCCAGCAGCCCCCGACAGAACCTACGCTACGAGCAGTACTTC; cdr3_aa: CASSPRQNLRYEQYF
v_call: TRBV7-8; d_call: TRBD1; j_call: TRBJ2-7; clone_size: medium-sized; cdr3_nt: TGTGCCAGCAGCCCGCGACAGGGGCCCTCCTACGAGCAGTACTTC; cdr3_aa: CASSPRQGPSYEQYF
v_call: TRBV5-1; d_call: NA; j_call: TRBJ2-5; clone_size: once; cdr3_nt: TGCGCCAGCAGCTTGGATCAGGAGACCCAGTACTTC; cdr3_aa: CASSLDQETQYF
v_call: TRBV11-2; d_call: TRBD2; j_call: TRBJ2-7; clone_size: NA; cdr3_nt: TGTGCCAGCAGCGCCCTGTGGGGGGTGGGGGGGAAGAGCTCCTACGAGCAGTACTTC; cdr3_aa: CASSALWGVGGKSSYEQYF
v_call: TRBV4-1; d_call: TRBD2; j_call: TRBJ2-3; clone_size: NA; cdr3_nt: TGCGCCAGCAGCCAAGATGGGGGCGGGGGGGCCTCAGATACGCAGTATTTT; cdr3_aa: CASSQDGGGGASDTQYF
v_call: TRBV7-2; d_call: TRBD1; j_call: TRBJ1-6; clone_size: NA; cdr3_nt: TGTGCCAGCAGCGCCCAGACAGGGGTGTATAATTCACCCCTCCACTTT; cdr3_aa: CASSAQTGVYNSPLHF
v_call: TRBV30; d_call: NA; j_call: TRBJ1-6; clone_size: NA; cdr3_nt: TGTGCCTGGAGTAGTCCCGACAGGAATTTTAATTCACCCCTCCACTTT; cdr3_aa: CAWSSPDRNFNSPLHF
v_call: TRBV30; d_call: TRBD1; j_call: TRBJ2-7; clone_size: NA; cdr3_nt: TGTGCCTGGAGCCGGACAGGGAACAATTACGAGCAGTACTTC; cdr3_aa: CAWSRTGNNYEQYF
v_call: TRBV25-1; d_call: NA; j_call: TRBJ1-5; clone_size: NA; cdr3_nt: TGTGCCAGCAGTGAACCGGGCAGGGGTGACAATCAGCCCCAGCATTTT; cdr3_aa: CASSEPGRGDNQPQHF
v_call: TRBV19; d_call: TRBD2; j_call: TRBJ2-5; clone_size: NA; cdr3_nt: TGTGCCAGTAGTATGACTAGCGGGAGGAGAGAGACCCAGTACTTC; cdr3_aa: CASSMTSGRRETQYF
v_call: TRBV27; d_call: TRBD1; j_call: TRBJ1-2; clone_size: NA; cdr3_nt: TGTGCCACCCGAGCGGGACAGGGGTATGGCTACACCTTC; cdr3_aa: CATRAGQGYGYTF
v_call: TRBV27; d_call: NA; j_call: TRBJ2-5; clone_size: once; cdr3_nt: TGTGCCAGCAGTTTATACAAGACAGCGGAGACCCAGTACTTC; cdr3_aa: CASSLYKTAETQYF
v_call: TRBV9; d_call: TRBD2; j_call: TRBJ2-1; clone_size: once; cdr3_nt: TGTGCCAGCAGCTCCCGGACTAGCGGGACTAACAATGAGCAGTTCTTC; cdr3_aa: CASSSRTSGTNNEQFF
v_call: TRBV15; d_call: TRBD1; j_call: TRBJ2-5; clone_size: once; cdr3_nt: TGTGCCACCAGCAGCCCGGGACAGGGGTGGGAGACCCAGTACTTC; cdr3_aa: CATSSPGQGWETQYF
v_call: TRBV7-9; d_call: TRBD1; j_call: TRBJ2-7; clone_size: NA; cdr3_nt: TGTTCCAGCAGCTTCGGACAGGGCGTAAGTAGAAAGCAGTACTTC; cdr3_aa: CSSSFGQGVSRKQYF
v_call: TRBV5-1; d_call: TRBD1; j_call: TRBJ1-5; clone_size: once; cdr3_nt: TGCGCCAGCAGCTTCAACAGGGGTCAGCCCCAGCATTTT; cdr3_aa: CASSFNRGQPQHF
v_call: TRBV30; d_call: TRBD2; j_call: TRBJ2-1; clone_size: NA; cdr3_nt: TGTGCCTGGAGACACTCGGGGACTAGCGGGAGTGAGCAGTTCTTC; cdr3_aa: CAWRHSGTSGSEQFF
v_call: TRBV6-5; d_call: TRBD1; j_call: TRBJ1-1; clone_size: NA; cdr3_nt: TGTGCCAGCAGATACGAAACAGGGGTCACTGAAGCTTTCTTT; cdr3_aa: CASRYETGVTEAFF
v_call: TRBV6-1; d_call: TRBD2; j_call: TRBJ2-6; clone_size: few; cdr3_nt: TGTGCCAGCAGTGAATGGCTAGCGGGGAATTCTGGGGCCAACGTCCTGACTTTC; cdr3_aa: CASSEWLAGNSGANVLTF
v_call: TRBV29-1; d_call: NA; j_call: TRBJ2-7; clone_size: NA; cdr3_nt: TGCAGCGTTGAAAGGCAGGGGTGGAACGAGCAGTACTTC; cdr3_aa: CSVERQGWNEQYF
v_call: TRBV7-8; d_call: NA; j_call: TRBJ2-3; clone_size: NA; cdr3_nt: TGTGCCAGCAGCCCTAGGGGATCTGAGCCGCAGTATTTT; cdr3_aa: CASSPRGSEPQYF
v_call: TRBV5-5; d_call: NA; j_call: TRBJ1-4; clone_size: NA; cdr3_nt: TGTGCCAGCAGCCCCACCGGGGGGCGAGTCAGGGAAAAACTGTTTTTT; cdr3_aa: CASSPTGGRVREKLFF
v_call: TRBV28; d_call: TRBD1; j_call: TRBJ2-1; clone_size: NA; cdr3_nt: TGTGCCAGCAGGGTACCGGGACAGACTTACAATGAGCAGTTCTTC; cdr3_aa: CASRVPGQTYNEQFF
v_call: TRBV13; d_call: NA; j_call: TRBJ2-7; clone_size: few; cdr3_nt: TGTGCCAGCAGCTTAGGCCGGGCCTACGAGCAGTACTTC; cdr3_aa: CASSLGRAYEQYF
v_call: TRBV27; d_call: NA; j_call: TRBJ1-2; clone_size: once; cdr3_nt: TGTGCCAGCAGATCAATTACCGCGGCTAACTATGGCTACACCTTC; cdr3_aa: CASRSITAANYGYTF
v_call: TRBV9; d_call: NA; j_call: TRBJ1-4; clone_size: NA; cdr3_nt: TGTGCCAGCAGCGTTGGAGGAAGAAGTGAAAAACTGTTTTTT; cdr3_aa: CASSVGGRSEKLFF
v_call: TRBV21-1; d_call: NA; j_call: TRBJ1-1; clone_size: NA; cdr3_nt: TGTGCCAGCCCCATGGGATCTGGGGCGGACACTGAAGCTTTCTTT; cdr3_aa: CASPMGSGADTEAFF
v_call: TRBV11-2; d_call: TRBD2; j_call: TRBJ2-5; clone_size: NA; cdr3_nt: TGTGCCAGCAGCCCAGGAGTAGGCGGGGGTAAAGAGACCCAGTACTTC; cdr3_aa: CASSPGVGGGKETQYF
v_call: TRBV7-6; d_call: NA; j_call: TRBJ2-5; clone_size: NA; cdr3_nt: TGTGCCAGCAGCTCCTACGACAGCAACAAAGAGACCCAGTACTTC; cdr3_aa: CASSSYDSNKETQYF
v_call: TRBV2; d_call: NA; j_call: TRBJ2-7; clone_size: NA; cdr3_nt: TGTGCCAGCAGTGAATACAGGGACCCCTACGAGCAGTACTTC; cdr3_aa: CASSEYRDPYEQYF
v_call: TRBV30; d_call: NA; j_call: TRBJ2-7; clone_size: NA; cdr3_nt: TGTGCCTGGACCCGGGACACTGCCTACGAGCAGTACTTC; cdr3_aa: CAWTRDTAYEQYF
v_call: TRBV2; d_call: TRBD1; j_call: TRBJ1-6; clone_size: NA; cdr3_nt: TGTGCCAGCAGCAGGACAGGGCCACCCCTCCACTTT; cdr3_aa: CASSRTGPPLHF
v_call: TRBV6-8; d_call: TRBD2; j_call: TRBJ2-1; clone_size: NA; cdr3_nt: TGTGCCAGCAGCAGAGGGACTAGCGGGAGAGACAATGAGCAGTTCTTC; cdr3_aa: CASSRGTSGRDNEQFF
v_call: TRBV10-1; d_call: TRBD2; j_call: TRBJ2-3; clone_size: NA; cdr3_nt: TGCGCCAGCAAGGATAGCGGGGGAACAGATACGCAGTATTTT; cdr3_aa: CASKDSGGTDTQYF
v_call: TRBV4-1; d_call: NA; j_call: TRBJ2-7; clone_size: NA; cdr3_nt: TGCGCCAGCAGCCCAACGAGGGCCTACGAGCAGTACTTC; cdr3_aa: CASSPTRAYEQYF
v_call: TRBV4-2; d_call: TRBD1; j_call: TRBJ2-5; clone_size: once; cdr3_nt: TGTGCCAGCAGCCCGCAGGGGGTAGTGGAGACCCAGTACTTC; cdr3_aa: CASSPQGVVETQYF
v_call: TRBV6-1; d_call: TRBD1; j_call: TRBJ1-1; clone_size: NA; cdr3_nt: TGTGCCAGCAGTGAATTTGGGACAGGGAGCCCTGAAGCTTTCTTT; cdr3_aa: CASSEFGTGSPEAFF
v_call: TRBV7-9; d_call: NA; j_call: TRBJ2-7; clone_size: NA; cdr3_nt: TGTGCCAGCAGCTTCCCCCGGGACTGGAGCACCTACGAGCAGTACTTC; cdr3_aa: CASSFPRDWSTYEQYF
v_call: TRBV5-8; d_call: TRBD1; j_call: TRBJ2-7; clone_size: NA; cdr3_nt: TGTGCCAGCAGCTGGGGACAGGTAACCTACGAGCAGTACTTC; cdr3_aa: CASSWGQVTYEQYF
v_call: TRBV7-2; d_call: NA; j_call: TRBJ2-7; clone_size: few; cdr3_nt: TGTGCCAGCAGCTCTTACGGGTACGAGCAGTACTTC; cdr3_aa: CASSSYGYEQYF
v_call: TRBV7-2; d_call: NA; j_call: TRBJ1-2; clone_size: NA; cdr3_nt: TGTGCCAGCAGCTTCGACAGTTACTATGGCTACACCTTC; cdr3_aa: CASSFDSYYGYTF